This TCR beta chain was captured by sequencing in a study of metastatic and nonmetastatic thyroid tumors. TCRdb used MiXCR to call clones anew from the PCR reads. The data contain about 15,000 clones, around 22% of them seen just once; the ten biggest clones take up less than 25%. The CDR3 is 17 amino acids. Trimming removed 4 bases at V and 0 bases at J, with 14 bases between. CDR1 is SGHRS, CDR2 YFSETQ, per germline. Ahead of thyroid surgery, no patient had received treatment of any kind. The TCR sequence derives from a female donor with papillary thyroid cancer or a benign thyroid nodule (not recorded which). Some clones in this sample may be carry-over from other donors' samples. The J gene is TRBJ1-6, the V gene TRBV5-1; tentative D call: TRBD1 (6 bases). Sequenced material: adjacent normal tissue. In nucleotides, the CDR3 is TGCGCCAGCAGCACCGGACAGTGGAGCTCCTATAATTCACCCCTCCACTTT. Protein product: CASSTGQWSSYNSPLHF.